This T cell receptor (beta chain) comes out of a study of beta chain features in type 1 diabetes. Study-wide context: Patients looked much like healthy donors when it came to age, gender and cell yields. There were about 110,000,000 sorted cells examined across all samples.

In its sample, this clone was seen a few times. Antigen specificity is unknown. A sort by CD45RO/CCR7/CD25/CD127/CD95/CD27 yielded CD4+ naive, central memory, regulatory and stem cell-like memory cells. Purity (above 95%) was reached by all sorted populations. Broader study findings: People with Type 1 diabetes carried modestly yet significantly shorter TCRB CDR3s in all four CD4+ subsets.

Every bit of the isolated RNA underwent reverse transcription, so sequencing read expressed TCRB transcripts. Measured with immunoSEQ multiplex PCR; TCRdb has only the in-frame clones, and not every one. Of roughly 290,000 clones listed, about 15% are singletons. The V gene lost 7 bases and the J gene lost 6 bases, with 11 bases spanning the gap. The CDR3 runs to 12 residues. The V gene's germline CDR1 is SNHLY and CDR2 FYNNEI. The receptor's source is a man aged 18 to 35 with type 1 diabetes. The V and J genes are TRBV2 and TRBJ2-3, with a possible D match to TRBD2 (6 bases). Sequenced input: naive CD4+ T cells from blood. This CDR3 is CASTKSGDTQYF. CDR3 in DNA: TGTGCCAGCACCAAGAGCGGGGATACGCAGTATTTT.